This T cell receptor (beta chain) was sequenced for a study of OX40 agonist ivuxolimab in advanced cancers. Overall study context: Subjects had a mean age of around 63 years, with a range of roughly 20 to 80; 82.7% were male.

Sequencing was performed with immunoSEQ multiplex PCR; in TCRdb, only in-frame clones are kept and a portion is missing. The sample shows fewer than 85,000 clones, 80% to 95% of them seen only once. Points on this clone: The antigen remains undetermined.

The junction had 5 bases not matched to a gene; V was cut back by 2 bases and J by 0 bases. Germline V gene data show CDR1 as SNHLY and CDR2 as FYNNEI. The CDR3 consists of 16 residues. Study-wide findings and caveats: People who partly responded at 0.1-3.0 mg/kg had some of the least clonal expansion seen.

Sequenced here: CD4+ or CD8+ T cells sorted from blood, sampled in a trial of the OX40 agonist ivuxolimab. This TCR was sampled from an adult with an advanced solid tumor such as melanoma, head and neck, liver or kidney cancer. V gene TRBV2 combines with J gene TRBJ1-1, with 8 nucleotides matching TRBD1. The CDR3 region is CASSEPRQGMNTEAFF. CDR3 in DNA: TGTGCCAGCAGTGAACCACGACAGGGGATGAACACTGAAGCTTTCTTT.